The 10 T cell receptor beta chains below were found in one sample sequenced in a study of T cells in Graves' hyperthyroidism and ophthalmopathy. From RNA transcripts, TCR beta CDR3 regions were amplified. Carried out on the TCR CDR3, a first-round RT-PCR used the HTBI primer set. TCRdb ran MiXCR on the multiplex PCR reads and lists one entry per CDR3 protein. The profile covers fewer than 650,000 distinct CDR3 sequences, with about 15% appearing a single time and less than 6% taken by the ten largest. Sequenced sample: blood. The receptors derive from a woman aged 30 to 39 with Graves' hyperthyroidism that later progressed to Graves' ophthalmopathy.

This clonotype was seen repeatedly, ten times or more. The chain links TRBV27 to TRBJ2-1; D ambiguous. With 5 bases removed from V and 1 base from J, the gap between germline ends came to 12 bases. CDR1 is MNHEY and CDR2 is SMNVEV in the germline V gene (reference sequence). The CDR3 is made up of 15 amino acids. The CDR3 DNA reads as TGTGCCAGCAGTCCCAACCCGCCGTCCTACAATGAGCAGTTCTTC. Protein: CASSPNPPSYNEQFF.

This clonotype has only a few counts. The rearrangement links TRBV4-1 to TRBJ2-5; TRBD2 agrees at 7 bases. Trimming at V came to 2 bases and at J to 4 bases, leaving 10 bases not matched to a gene. CDR1 is MGHRA and CDR2 is YSYEKL in the germline V gene. The CDR3 consists of 16 residues. This CDR3 is CASSQPLADGGETQYF. CDR3 nucleotide sequence: TGCGCCAGCAGCCAACCTCTAGCGGATGGGGGAGAGACCCAGTACTTC.

This clonotype was detected a few times. The chain couples TRBV7-2 to TRBJ2-1; D possibly matches TRBD1 or TRBD2 (5 bases each). Germline V CDR1 and CDR2: SGHTA, FQGNSA. The CDR3 totals 15 residues. V was cut by 3 bases and J by 2 bases, with 11 bases left in between. The CDR3 region is CASSFPRGPYNEQFF. The CDR3, as DNA: TGTGCCAGCAGCTTCCCCCGGGGCCCCTACAATGAGCAGTTCTTC. The full variable domain, completed using reference TRBV7-2 and TRBJ2-1, is GAGVSQSPSNKVTEKGKDVELRCDPISGHTALYWYRQSLGQGLEFLIYFQGNSAPDKSGLPSDRFSAERTGGSVSTLTIQRTQQEDSAVYLCASSFPRGPYNEQFFGPGTRLTVL.

In its sample, this clonotype was seen many times. The chain links TRBV20-1 to TRBJ1-2, with TRBD1 matching 7 bases. This CDR3 has 15 residues. Germline CDR1 DFQATT, CDR2 SNEGSKA (reference sequence). V gave up 3 bases and J gave up 8 bases; unmatched junction bases: 15. In DNA form, the CDR3 reads TGCAGTGCTAGTTTAGAAGGGGGACAGCGGCGGGGCTACACCTTC. It is translated as CSASLEGGQRRGYTF.

This clonotype was recorded many times. The chain combines TRBV7-2 with TRBJ2-2; tentative D call: TRBD2 (6 bases). The CDR3 length is 14 residues. V was cut by 5 bases and J by 1 base, with 8 bases left in between. Germline loops: CDR1 SGHTA, CDR2 FQGNSA. The CDR3 sequence: CASSRDLNTGELFF. CDR3 in DNA: TGTGCCAGCAGCCGGGACTTGAACACCGGGGAGCTGTTTTTT.

The genes are TRBV5-6 and TRBJ1-2; no clear D gene. Germline lookup yields CDR1 SGHDT and CDR2 YYEEEE. Trimming left V 4 bases short and J 1 base short, with 11 bases between. This CDR3 has 14 residues. The CDR3 is CASSPRLDNYGYTF. CDR3 in DNA: TGTGCCAGCAGCCCTAGGTTGGATAACTATGGCTACACCTTC. The full variable domain, its missing parts supplied by reference TRBV5-6 and TRBJ1-2, is DAGVTQSPTHLIKTRGQQVTLRCSPKSGHDTVSWYQQALGQGPQFIFQYYEEEERQRGNFPDRFSGHQFPNYSSELNVNALLLGDSALYLCASSPRLDNYGYTFGSGTRLTVV.

This clonotype was recorded once. This chain connects TRBV2 to TRBJ1-5; maybe TRBD1 (6 bases). The V gene lost 7 bases and the J gene lost 2 bases, with 18 bases spanning the gap. The germline V gene encodes CDR1 SNHLY and CDR2 FYNNEI. The CDR3 has 16 amino acids. CDR3 sequence: CASTGRGAQGNQPQHF. CDR3 coding DNA: TGTGCCAGCACCGGCCGGGGGGCGCAGGGCAATCAGCCCCAGCATTTT.

This clonotype was counted at least ten times. The J gene is TRBJ2-1, the V gene TRBV27; 13 nucleotides line up with TRBD2. CDR3 length equals 14 residues. Germline assignment: CDR1 MNHEY and CDR2 SMNVEV (reference sequence). V shed 7 bases, J shed 8 bases, and the junction held 5 bases outside the gene matches. CDR3 region: CASIGTSGTDEQFF. CDR3 bases: TGTGCCAGCATTGGGACTAGCGGGACCGATGAGCAGTTCTTC.

This clonotype is a singleton in its sample. A read error is likely, as this CDR3 ends without the conserved phenylalanine or tryptophan. V gene TRBV7-9 combines with J gene TRBJ2-4; D may be TRBD1 (6 bases). Trimming took 1 base from V and 6 from J, leaving 10 bases between them. There are 14 residues in the CDR3. CDR1 is SEHNR, CDR2 FQNEAQ, per germline (reference sequence). The CDR3 reads CASSLGEQGNIQYV. CDR3 DNA sequence: TGTGCCAGCAGCTTAGGTGAACAGGGAAACATTCAGTACGTC.

This clonotype has more than one count but fewer than ten. The chain is built from TRBV20-1 and TRBJ2-7; TRBD1 is a possible D gene (6 bases). The germline CDR1 and CDR2 sequences are DFQATT and SNEGSKA (reference sequence). The V and J ends lost 5 bases and 7 bases respectively, with 18 bases between them. The CDR3 sequence is 13 residues long. The DNA for the CDR3 is TGCAGTGCTGCCGGGACAACGGATGGTGAGCAGTACTTC. Translated: CSAAGTTDGEQYF.